The 24 T cell receptor beta chains below were found in one sample sequenced in a study of T cell responses to AZD1222 COVID-19 vaccine (dated by TCRdb to about 2021). The receptor library was made with the immunoSEQ multiplex PCR assay. Entries here come from immuneACCESS through TCRdb and include only in-frame sequences with V and J called. Some clones fail to appear in such tables; in the studies checked, an unresolved V gene covers under half of the shortfall, and the cause of the remainder is unknown. In all, the sample holds 140,000 to 150,000 clones, and approximately 85% of those were seen once. Around 8% of the sample belongs to the ten largest clones. Sample time point, as interpreted from the label and publication: baseline before first vaccination. The source was peripheral blood, collected on day 0 of AZD1222 vaccination. Receptors were obtained from an adult in good health.

The V call is TRBV12-5, the J call TRBJ1-5, with D possibly being TRBD1 (6 bases). This CDR3 region has 18 residues. Per germline, CDR1 LGHNT and CDR2 FRNRAP. Deletions cut 1 base from V and 2 bases from J, with 18 bases between. CDR3 region: CASGLGGTGGVGNQPQHF. CDR3 DNA sequence: TGTGCTAGTGGTTTGGGGGGGACCGGGGGCGTCGGCAATCAGCCCCAGCATTTT.

The gene calls are TRBV18 and TRBJ1-1; D is possibly TRBD1 (5 bases). The CDR3 loop spans 14 amino acids. The V end was cut by 2 bases, the J end by 1 base, with 8 bases between. Germline V gives CDR1 KGHSH, CDR2 LQKENI. The CDR3 region is CASSPGGGNTEAFF. The CDR3 bases are TGTGCCAGCTCACCAGGCGGGGGGAACACTGAAGCTTTCTTT.

The chain couples TRBV24-1 to TRBJ2-1; 8 nucleotides line up with TRBD2. V lost 3 bases, J lost 7 bases, and 19 bases stayed unmatched. CDR1 is KGHDR, CDR2 SFDVKD, per germline. The CDR3 covers 19 residues. The CDR3 loop is CATSDQQGPGLGAGNEQFF. The CDR3 DNA reads TGTGCCACCAGTGATCAACAGGGTCCGGGACTAGGCGCTGGGAATGAGCAGTTCTTC.

The chain carries TRBV11-3 and TRBJ2-3, with unresolved D. V lost 6 bases to trimming and J lost 5 bases, with 12 bases between them. CDR1 and CDR2 from the germline V gene are SGHNT and YENEEA. The CDR3 covers 13 residues. In DNA, the CDR3 is TGTGCCAGCAGAGACAACCAGGTAGATACGCAGTATTTT. It is translated as CASRDNQVDTQYF.

This clone was detected only once. The J gene is TRBJ1-5, the V gene TRBV4-1, with TRBD1 matching 8 bases. Germline values: CDR1 MGHRA, CDR2 YSYEKL. The CDR3 totals 15 residues. The J segment lost 5 bases and the V segment lost 3 bases, leaving 6 bases of the junction unmatched. CDR3 in amino acids: CASSQADRDYQPQHF. CDR3 sequence (DNA): TGCGCCAGCAGCCAGGCGGACAGGGACTATCAGCCCCAGCATTTT.

The sample holds a few counts of this clone. CDR3 coding DNA: TGTGCCAGAGGGGTCACTAATGAAAAACTGTTTTTT. Residues: CARGVTNEKLFF. This chain joins TRBV19 and TRBJ1-4, with D tentatively TRBD1 (5 bases). Germline loops: CDR1 LNHDA, CDR2 SQIVND (reference sequence). The CDR3 spans 12 residues. V lost 9 bases to trimming and J lost 2 bases, with 7 bases between them.

The chain couples TRBV7-9 to TRBJ1-2; possibly TRBD1 for D (5 bases). Trimming removed 1 base at V and 8 bases at J, with 14 bases between. The germline V gene encodes CDR1 SEHNR and CDR2 FQNEAQ (reference sequence). The CDR3 spans 14 residues. CDR3 in amino acids: CASSLEPGADGYTF. DNA for the CDR3: TGTGCCAGCAGCTTAGAGCCCGGGGCAGACGGCTACACCTTC.

The chain links TRBV4-2 to TRBJ1-6; TRBD1 matches 9 bases. The CDR3 loop spans 15 amino acids. V lost 0 bases to trimming and J lost 9 bases; unmatched junction nucleotides: 3. Germline assignment: CDR1 LGHNA and CDR2 YNFKEQ. The CDR3 region has the DNA TGTGCCAGCAGCCAAGAAGGGACAGGGAGTTCACCCCTCCACTTT. Its translation is CASSQEGTGSSPLHF.

J is TRBJ2-5 and V is TRBV18; D unclear. The germline CDR1 and CDR2 sequences are KGHSH and LQKENI. The CDR3 consists of 13 residues. V lost 6 bases and J 1 base, leaving 9 bases between the germline ends. DNA of the CDR3: TGTGCCAGCTCTCTGGGCACCCAAGAGACCCAGTACTTC. Translating gives CASSLGTQETQYF.

This chain joins TRBV19 and TRBJ2-3; the match to TRBD2 covers 9 bases. The CDR3 length is 14 residues. From germline, CDR1 is LNHDA and CDR2 SQIVND (reference sequence). Trimming at V came to 5 bases and at J to 3 bases, leaving 3 bases not matched to a gene. The CDR3, as DNA: TGTGCCAGTAGTCCGCGGGGGGGGACAGATACGCAGTATTTT. It yields the protein CASSPRGGTDTQYF.

This rearrangement joins TRBV6-5 to TRBJ2-6, with D hard to call. Germline values: CDR1 MNHEY, CDR2 SVGAGI. With 10 bases removed from V and 0 bases from J, the gap between germline ends came to 10 bases. The CDR3 extends over 14 amino acids. The CDR3 sequence: CATGPTSGANVLTF. The CDR3 nucleotides are TGTGCCACAGGCCCAACCTCTGGGGCCAACGTCCTGACTTTC.

Only one count was recorded for this clone. This chain links TRBV29-1 with TRBJ1-3; TRBD1 is a possible D gene (5 bases). V lost 5 bases and J lost 3, with 14 bases in between. Germline assignment: CDR1 SQVTM and CDR2 ANQGSEA. The CDR3 contains 14 residues. This CDR3 is CSVREGSGGNTIYF. CDR3 bases: TGCAGCGTTCGGGAGGGGAGTGGTGGAAACACCATATATTTT.

V and J are TRBV7-2 and TRBJ1-3; 8 bases match TRBD1. CDR3 length: 15 amino acids. Germline V gene lookup returns CDR1 SGHTA and CDR2 FQGNSA. V dropped 5 bases and J dropped 3; count of bases not matched to a gene: 6. CDR3 in amino acids: CASSRTGTGGNTIYF. Here the CDR3 DNA reads TGTGCCAGCAGCCGGACCGGGACAGGTGGAAACACCATATATTTT.

V gene TRBV7-8 combines with J gene TRBJ2-4; the match to TRBD2 covers 13 bases. The V and J ends lost 4 bases and 3 bases, in that order; junction bases with no gene match: 3. CDR1 is SGHVS, CDR2 FQNEAQ, per germline. The CDR3 runs to 16 residues. The CDR3 bases are TGTGCCAGCAGCTGGGGGACTAGCGGGGTCAAAAACATTCAGTACTTC. Translation gives CASSWGTSGVKNIQYF.

The rearrangement links TRBV7-9 to TRBJ2-1, with no clear D. Germline assignment: CDR1 SEHNR and CDR2 FQNEAQ (reference sequence). The V and J ends lost 0 bases and 6 bases respectively, with 9 bases between them. The CDR3 extends over 14 amino acids. This CDR3 is CASSLALGGNEQFF. DNA of the CDR3: TGTGCCAGCAGCTTAGCATTGGGCGGCAATGAGCAGTTCTTC.

The chain employs TRBV4-1 and TRBJ1-5; possible D gene TRBD1, 5 bases. The CDR3 is 16 amino acids. V lost 4 bases and J 1 base, leaving 14 bases between the germline ends. Per germline, CDR1 MGHRA and CDR2 YSYEKL. CDR3 in amino acids: CASSPVGGGSNQPQHF. The CDR3 DNA reads as TGCGCCAGCAGCCCGGTCGGGGGAGGCAGCAATCAGCCCCAGCATTTT.

The chain recombines TRBV7-8 with TRBJ2-7, with a weak D call TRBD2 (6 bases). The V end was cut by 5 bases, the J end by 3 bases, with 17 bases between. The CDR3 length is 15 residues. Germline V gene data show CDR1 as SGHVS and CDR2 as FQNEAQ. CDR3 DNA: TGTGCCAGCAGCCCCCCCGTCCGGGAGAACTACGAGCAGTACTTC. Its translation is CASSPPVRENYEQYF.

V and J are TRBV10-3 and TRBJ2-1; D may be TRBD2 (7 bases). Germline loops: CDR1 ENHRY, CDR2 SYGVKD. The CDR3 covers 16 residues. The V and J ends lost 4 bases and 7 bases respectively, with 20 bases between them. CDR3 DNA: TGTGCCATCAGTGCCGGCAGGGGAGGGTCGGGGAATGAGCAGTTCTTC. Amino acids: CAISAGRGGSGNEQFF.

The rearrangement links TRBV7-2 to TRBJ1-5; a weak D match, TRBD1 (5 bases). In germline, CDR1 is SGHTA, CDR2 FQGNSA. The V end was cut by 2 bases, the J end by 3 bases, with 8 bases between. This CDR3 has 14 residues. This CDR3 reads CASSLSRDNQPQHF. The CDR3 bases are TGTGCCAGCAGCTTATCCAGGGACAATCAGCCCCAGCATTTT. Full variable domain (missing parts from reference TRBV7-2 and TRBJ1-5): GAGVSQSPSNKVTEKGKDVELRCDPISGHTALYWYRQSLGQGLEFLIYFQGNSAPDKSGLPSDRFSAERTGGSVSTLTIQRTQQEDSAVYLCASSLSRDNQPQHFGDGTRLSIL.

V and J are TRBV3-1 (or the pseudogene TRBV3-2) and TRBJ1-4; D remains ambiguous. CDR1 and CDR2 from the germline V gene are LGHDT and YNNKEL (reference sequence). Trimming removed 0 bases from V and 12 bases from J, with 17 bases in between. The CDR3 has 15 amino acids. In DNA, the CDR3 is TGTGCCAGCAGCCAAGATAGTAACGGGGTTAGGGAACTGTTTTTT. It specifies CASSQDSNGVRELFF.

V is TRBV3-1 (or the pseudogene TRBV3-2) and J is TRBJ2-3; TRBD2 aligns across 7 bases. The CDR3 has 16 amino acids. Germline CDR1 is LGHDT and CDR2 is YNNKEL (reference sequence). V shed 5 bases, J shed 4 bases, and the junction held 12 bases outside the gene matches. The CDR3 sequence: CASSASAGVWSDTQYF. The CDR3 DNA sequence: TGTGCCAGCAGCGCCTCGGCGGGAGTCTGGTCAGATACGCAGTATTTT.

The chain couples TRBV6-5 to TRBJ2-3, with 7 bases identical to TRBD2. The trim removed 0 bases at V and 4 bases at J, leaving 7 bases unmatched. Germline V gene lookup returns CDR1 MNHEY and CDR2 SVGAGI. CDR3 length: 16 residues. The CDR3 is CASSYSPGGGADTQYF. DNA of the CDR3: TGTGCCAGCAGTTACTCTCCGGGGGGAGGCGCAGATACGCAGTATTTT.

This rearrangement joins TRBV19 to TRBJ2-7, with 7 positions matching TRBD1. CDR3 size: 14 residues. The V gene end was trimmed by 7 bases and the J gene end by 0 bases; junction bases not matched to a gene: 6. CDR1 and CDR2 (germline): LNHDA, SQIVND (reference sequence). The CDR3 sequence: CASTATGSSYEQYF. CDR3 DNA: TGTGCCAGTACTGCGACAGGGAGCTCCTACGAGCAGTACTTC.

This clone appeared a single time. This rearrangement joins TRBV6-6 to TRBJ1-5; D unresolved. The V gene's germline CDR1 is MNHNY and CDR2 SVGAGI (reference sequence). V lost 0 bases and J lost 2, with 5 bases in between. The CDR3 is 14 residues long. The CDR3 DNA is TGTGCCAGCAGTTACTCACAGCGCAATCAGCCCCAGCATTTT. Its translation: CASSYSQRNQPQHF.